This T cell receptor (beta chain) originates from a study of T cells in localized non-small cell lung cancer. Comments on this clone: As yet, its antigen is unknown.

Here immunoSEQ multiplex PCR was the method, and the copy in TCRdb shows in-frame clones only, minus some. This sample yields 35,000 to 50,000 clones, of which around 90% are seen a single time; over 9.5% belongs to the top ten. V gave up 9 bases and J gave up 5 bases; unmatched junction bases: 9. The V gene's germline CDR1 is MDHEN and CDR2 SYDVKM. CDR3 length: 15 residues. Study-level findings and limits: Elevated circulating T cell density in blood was associated with longer overall survival.

The receptor was derived from a woman aged 35 to 70 with stage II lung adenocarcinoma. The specimen comprised PBMCs, sampled before any cancer treatment. The gene calls are TRBV28 and TRBJ2-2, with TRBD1 matching 10 bases. In DNA, the CDR3 is TGTGCCAGTAGAACGGGGGACAGGGGAACCGGGGAGCTGTTTTTT. Translation gives CASRTGDRGTGELFF. The variable domain in full, with the rest retrieved from reference TRBV28 and TRBJ2-2, is DVKVTQSSRYLVKRTGEKVFLECVQDMDHENMFWYRQDPGLGLRLIYFSYDVKMKEKGDIPEGYSVSREKKERFSLILESASTNQTSMYLCASRTGDRGTGELFFGEGSRLTVL.